The entry that follows covers one T cell receptor beta chain sequence. This specimen belongs to a study of blood T cell repertoires in COVID-19. Across the study: Whether acute or convalescent, the COVID-19 samples came from the United States, Italy and Spain. PBMCs, B-cell-depleted T cells, or T cells provided the cDNA or gDNA that made up the material.

The CDR3 covers 11 residues. V lost 9 bases and J 6 bases, leaving 10 bases between the germline ends. Germline V gene data show CDR1 as SNHLY and CDR2 as FYNNEI. Original analysis: Cell counts per sample came from amplifying reference gene primers. Using immunoSEQ multiplex PCR, the repertoire was profiled, and TCRdb retains in-frame clones only, with some absent. Clone size and V and J calls were adopted from that table, with D and trimming inferred from the DNA. Of about 71,000 clones in the sample, roughly 80% were seen once. The sequence was obtained from a woman aged 80 or over with acute or convalescent COVID-19. J is TRBJ2-3 and V is TRBV2, with D possibly TRBD2 on 5 matching bases. Material: peripheral blood. CDR3 amino acids: CARSRGDTQYF. DNA for the CDR3: TGTGCCAGAAGTAGAGGGGATACGCAGTATTTT. The full variable domain, completed using reference TRBV2 and TRBJ2-3, is EPEVTQTPSHQVTQMGQEVILRCVPISNHLYFYWYRQILGQKVEFLVSFYNNEISEKSEIFDDQFSVERPDGSNFTLKIRSTKLEDSAMYFCARSRGDTQYFGPGTRLTVL.